The rows below give T cell receptor beta chains drawn from one sample of a study of early T cells in non-severe SARS-CoV-2 infection. TCRdb itself ran the 5' RACE reads through MiXCR, one entry per CDR3 protein. The sample has roughly 56,000 distinct CDR3 sequences, 7.5% to 9.5% seen once. The specimen was whole blood. All receptors come from an adult who was a healthcare worker with PCR-confirmed SARS-CoV-2 infection or an uninfected control (not recorded which). The CDR3 runs from the conserved cysteine through the conserved F or W. The order of the fields is J gene, D gene, clone size, CDR3 length, V gene, CDR3 protein, CDR3 DNA. D genes are given only for firm matches. Size is stated for part of the rows, as once, few or many counts, or as a class when the clone is expanded.

J gene: TRBJ1-5; D gene: TRBD1; clone size: -; CDR3 length: 14; V gene: TRBV12-3/TRBV12-4; CDR3 protein: CASSSDRGDQPQHF; CDR3 DNA: TGTGCCAGCAGCTCGGACAGGGGAGATCAGCCCCAGCATTTT
J gene: TRBJ1-2; D gene: TRBD1; clone size: -; CDR3 length: 15; V gene: TRBV2; CDR3 protein: CASSKRGTEGYGYTF; CDR3 DNA: TGTGCCAGCAGTAAAAGGGGGACAGAGGGCTATGGCTACACCTTC
J gene: TRBJ2-7; D gene: TRBD1; clone size: -; CDR3 length: 15; V gene: TRBV5-1; CDR3 protein: CASSPGPGQGFEQYF; CDR3 DNA: TGCGCCAGCAGCCCCGGACCGGGACAGGGCTTCGAGCAGTACTTC
J gene: TRBJ2-1; D gene: -; clone size: -; CDR3 length: 16; V gene: TRBV3-1; CDR3 protein: CASSQVVDTIYNEQFF; CDR3 DNA: TGTGCCAGCAGCCAAGTGGTGGATACCATCTACAATGAGCAGTTCTTC
J gene: TRBJ1-4; D gene: -; clone size: -; CDR3 length: 13; V gene: TRBV5-1; CDR3 protein: CASSNSSNKKLFF; CDR3 DNA: TGCGCCAGCAGTAACAGTTCTAATAAAAAACTGTTTTTT
J gene: TRBJ2-7; D gene: TRBD2; clone size: few; CDR3 length: 14; V gene: TRBV15; CDR3 protein: CATSLSGLAPEQYF; CDR3 DNA: TGTGCCACCAGCTTGTCCGGACTAGCCCCTGAGCAGTACTTC
J gene: TRBJ2-1; D gene: -; clone size: many; CDR3 length: 14; V gene: TRBV5-1; CDR3 protein: CASNRDAGLDEQFF; CDR3 DNA: TGCGCCAGCAACCGGGACGCTGGGTTGGATGAGCAGTTCTTC
J gene: TRBJ2-3; D gene: -; clone size: -; CDR3 length: 18; V gene: TRBV4-2; CDR3 protein: CASSQGTIDGSHTDTQYF; CDR3 DNA: TGTGCCAGCAGCCAAGGAACTATTGACGGGAGTCATACAGATACGCAGTATTTT
J gene: TRBJ2-7; D gene: -; clone size: many; CDR3 length: 16; V gene: TRBV3-1; CDR3 protein: CASSQGSGESYYEQYF; CDR3 DNA: TGTGCCAGCAGCCAAGGATCAGGGGAAAGCTACTACGAGCAGTACTTC
J gene: TRBJ2-2; D gene: -; clone size: -; CDR3 length: 14; V gene: TRBV12-3/TRBV12-4; CDR3 protein: CASSLRHDTGELFF; CDR3 DNA: TGTGCCAGCAGTTTAAGGCATGACACCGGGGAGCTGTTTTTT
J gene: TRBJ2-7; D gene: TRBD1; clone size: few; CDR3 length: 14; V gene: TRBV12-3/TRBV12-4; CDR3 protein: CASSPGQGAYEQYF; CDR3 DNA: TGTGCCAGCAGCCCTGGACAGGGGGCCTACGAGCAGTACTTC
J gene: TRBJ1-4; D gene: -; clone size: few; CDR3 length: 14; V gene: TRBV18; CDR3 protein: CASSPESPATKLFF; CDR3 DNA: TGTGCCAGCTCACCAGAGTCCCCGGCTACAAAACTGTTTTTT
J gene: TRBJ2-1; D gene: TRBD1; clone size: few; CDR3 length: 15; V gene: TRBV19; CDR3 protein: CASKSGQVMYNEQFF; CDR3 DNA: TGTGCCAGTAAGTCGGGACAGGTAATGTACAATGAGCAGTTCTTC
J gene: TRBJ2-7; D gene: -; clone size: -; CDR3 length: 15; V gene: TRBV27; CDR3 protein: CASGNRRLSSYEQYF; CDR3 DNA: TGTGCCAGCGGGAATCGGAGACTCAGCTCCTACGAGCAGTACTTC
J gene: TRBJ2-4; D gene: -; clone size: -; CDR3 length: 13; V gene: TRBV12-3/TRBV12-4; CDR3 protein: CASSHRVENIQYF; CDR3 DNA: TGTGCCAGCAGCCACCGCGTAGAAAACATTCAGTACTTC
J gene: TRBJ2-5; D gene: -; clone size: -; CDR3 length: 12; V gene: TRBV5-4; CDR3 protein: CASSLADGTQYF; CDR3 DNA: TGTGCCAGCAGCTTGGCCGACGGGACCCAGTACTTC
J gene: TRBJ2-2; D gene: TRBD2; clone size: -; CDR3 length: 15; V gene: TRBV28; CDR3 protein: CASSLPSGNTGELFF; CDR3 DNA: TGTGCCAGCAGTCTCCCTAGCGGAAACACCGGGGAGCTGTTTTTT
J gene: TRBJ2-1; D gene: TRBD1; clone size: few; CDR3 length: 14; V gene: TRBV5-6; CDR3 protein: CASSRGQPYNEQFF; CDR3 DNA: TGTGCCAGCAGCAGGGGACAGCCCTACAATGAGCAGTTCTTC
J gene: TRBJ2-3; D gene: TRBD1; clone size: few; CDR3 length: 16; V gene: TRBV5-4; CDR3 protein: CASSPGQGARADTQYF; CDR3 DNA: TGTGCCAGCAGCCCGGGACAGGGGGCGCGCGCAGATACGCAGTATTTT
J gene: TRBJ1-3; D gene: -; clone size: many; CDR3 length: 18; V gene: TRBV7-8; CDR3 protein: CASSHPWAGGPSGNTIYF; CDR3 DNA: TGTGCCAGCAGCCACCCCTGGGCCGGGGGCCCCTCTGGAAACACCATATATTTT
J gene: TRBJ2-1; D gene: TRBD1; clone size: few; CDR3 length: 15; V gene: TRBV10-1; CDR3 protein: CASSEPGQGGNEQFF; CDR3 DNA: TGCGCCAGCAGTGAGCCGGGACAGGGAGGCAATGAGCAGTTCTTC
J gene: TRBJ2-7; D gene: TRBD1; clone size: many; CDR3 length: 15; V gene: TRBV20-1; CDR3 protein: CSARDPRDSSYEQYF; CDR3 DNA: TGCAGTGCTAGAGATCCCCGGGACAGCTCCTACGAGCAGTACTTC
J gene: TRBJ1-5; D gene: -; clone size: -; CDR3 length: 13; V gene: TRBV29-1; CDR3 protein: CSVVDREAQPQHF; CDR3 DNA: TGCAGCGTTGTAGACAGAGAGGCTCAGCCCCAGCATTTT
J gene: TRBJ2-3; D gene: -; clone size: few; CDR3 length: 12; V gene: TRBV7-6; CDR3 protein: CASSPISDTQYF; CDR3 DNA: TGTGCCAGCAGCCCCATCTCAGATACGCAGTATTTT
J gene: TRBJ1-1; D gene: -; clone size: few; CDR3 length: 13; V gene: TRBV29-1; CDR3 protein: CSVVRQANTEAFF; CDR3 DNA: TGCAGCGTTGTTCGTCAGGCGAACACTGAAGCTTTCTTT
J gene: TRBJ1-4; D gene: TRBD1; clone size: few; CDR3 length: 16; V gene: TRBV15; CDR3 protein: CATSRDPTGVNEKLFF; CDR3 DNA: TGTGCCACCAGCAGAGACCCGACAGGGGTTAATGAAAAACTGTTTTTT